In its sample, the clone carrying this T cell receptor beta chain was seen many times. As yet, its antigen is unknown. The authors amplified TCR beta CDR3 regions, and they did so from RNA transcripts for repertoire sequencing. The first-round RT-PCR employed HTBI primers together with the Qiagen OneStep RT-PCR kit. A multiplex PCR was then performed as the second round. TCRdb re-called the multiplex PCR reads with MiXCR, one entry per CDR3 protein. The profile covers roughly 170,000 distinct CDR3 sequences, with 39% appearing a single time and roughly 8.9% taken by the ten largest. This record belongs to a study of Graves' ophthalmopathy and Graves' hyperthyroidism. Findings and limits, study-wide: Ophthalmopathy was separated from stable hyperthyroidism by a 13-signature model with around 88% sensitivity and 81.08% specificity. The study's model predicted ophthalmopathy progression at approximately 70% sensitivity and around 75% specificity.

V shed 8 bases and J shed 7 bases, with 14 bases lying between them. Germline loops: CDR1 PRHDT, CDR2 FYEKMQ (reference sequence). The CDR3 is 13 amino acids. This receptor was identified in a young man with Graves' ophthalmopathy. The sequencing sample was made of peripheral blood. V usage is TRBV13 and J usage is TRBJ2-2; no firm D call. CDR3 bases: TGTGCCAGCCGAGAGGAATATAGCGGGGAGCTGTTTTTT. Translating gives CASREEYSGELFF.